The T cell receptor beta chain described here comes from a study of breast tumors, draining lymph nodes, adjacent tissues. The lymph nodes were axillary draining lymph nodes from breast cancer patients. Germline V gene lookup returns CDR1 SNHLY and CDR2 FYNNEI. The CDR3 contains 18 residues. The V and J ends lost 5 bases and 2 bases respectively, with 25 bases between them. This clonotype came up many times. Its cognate antigen is unknown. One entry per CDR3 protein, called by TCRdb with MiXCR from the multiplex PCR reads. The sample records hundreds of thousands of distinct CDR3 sequences, 32% being singletons. The study's findings and limits: Most tumor T cells seemingly derive from lymph node, then expand in tumor. Tumors had less TCR diversity than lymph nodes, more than nontumor tissue. That most tumor T cells come from lymph nodes remained unproven.

The clonotype comes from a female donor with breast cancer. Some clones in this sample may be carry-over from other donors' samples. Specimen: axillary lymph node tissue. The gene calls are TRBV2 and TRBJ2-7; D is unresolved. The CDR3 DNA follows: TGTGCCAGCAGTACCCCCTCCCCCCCCGAGCCCTCTACCTACGAGCAGTACTTC. The encoded protein is CASSTPSPPEPSTYEQYF.